This T cell receptor beta chain was observed in a study of T cell changes during pregnancy in multiple sclerosis. The sample holds one count of this clone. Only in-frame clones appear in the TCRdb table, and some are missing; sequencing was by immunoSEQ multiplex PCR. The repertoire consists of some 21,000 clones, with 91% occurring once and the leading ten covering roughly 0.7%. Germline lookup yields CDR1 LGHNA and CDR2 YNFKEQ. The germline V and J ends were trimmed by 0 bases and 5 bases, with 13 bases remaining between them. The CDR3 has 15 amino acids. This clonotype was sampled from a female donor with multiple sclerosis, enrolled in a pregnancy study. The chain combines TRBV4-2 with TRBJ1-1; D remains ambiguous. The sequences come from CD4+ T cells from peripheral blood mononuclear cells, collected in the third trimester of pregnancy. The CDR3 region has the DNA TGTGCCAGCAGCCAAGATCTCTCGCAGAGGACTGAAGCTTTCTTT. Its protein is CASSQDLSQRTEAFF.